The 9 T cell receptor beta chains in this list originate from one sample, sequenced in a study of chemoradiotherapy in HPV16-positive cancers. Assay: immunoSEQ multiplex PCR; the TCRdb copy retains only in-frame clones and omits some. The sample lists fewer than 40,000 clones, over 80% occurring once. The material was blood, obtained from a patient who underwent chemoradiotherapy. The receptors stem from a human donor with HPV-associated anogenital cancer.

The J gene is TRBJ2-2, the V gene TRBV7-2; D uncertain. V dropped 5 bases and J dropped 2 bases, with 9 bases sitting between them. CDR3 length: 14 amino acids. Germline V gene lookup returns CDR1 SGHTA and CDR2 FQGNSA. The CDR3 coding sequence is TGTGCCAGCAGCCCGGTTTATAACACCGGGGAGCTGTTTTTT. It is translated as CASSPVYNTGELFF.

This sequence joins TRBV18 and TRBJ2-1; maybe TRBD1 (5 bases). The CDR3 spans 12 residues. V dropped 3 bases and J dropped 14 bases, with 14 bases sitting between them. Germline assignment: CDR1 KGHSH and CDR2 LQKENI. The CDR3 DNA sequence: TGTGCCAGCTCACCTCTCCAGGGTAGAGAGTTCTTC. Translated, it gives CASSPLQGREFF.

The chain uses TRBV4-1 and TRBJ2-3; 7 nucleotides match TRBD2. This CDR3 has 16 amino acids. The germline V gene encodes CDR1 MGHRA and CDR2 YSYEKL. The trim removed 2 bases at V and 4 bases at J, leaving 9 bases unmatched. This CDR3 is CASSQSSTGGSDTQYF. CDR3 DNA sequence: TGCGCCAGCAGCCAAAGTTCTACGGGGGGTTCAGATACGCAGTATTTT.

The gene calls are TRBV5-1 and TRBJ2-3; D remains unclear. The germline CDR1 and CDR2 sequences are SGHRS and YFSETQ. This CDR3 comprises 15 residues. Trimming shortened V by 1 base and J by 5 bases, and 14 bases separated the two germline ends. The CDR3 DNA is TGCGCCAGCAGCTTGTGGTGGTCTAGTGAAGATACGCAGTATTTT. Translating gives CASSLWWSSEDTQYF.

The chain has TRBV9 and TRBJ1-1; D possibly corresponds to TRBD1 (5 bases). The CDR3 length is 14 residues. CDR1 and CDR2 from the germline V gene are SGDLS and YYNGEE. V was shortened by 1 base and J by 7 bases, with 14 bases between the two germline ends. The CDR3 coding sequence is TGTGCCAGCAGCGTAAAAGATGCAGGGCGTGAAGCTTTCTTT. Translated: CASSVKDAGREAFF. Based on the CDR3 plus reference TRBV9 and TRBJ1-1, the full variable domain is DSGVTQTPKHLITATGQRVTLRCSPRSGDLSVYWYQQSLDQGLQFLIQYYNGEERAKGNILERFSAQQFPDLHSELNLSSLELGDSALYFCASSVKDAGREAFFGQGTRLTVV.

The chain uses TRBV4-1 and TRBJ2-3; 11 bases align to TRBD2. Germline assignment: CDR1 MGHRA and CDR2 YSYEKL. This CDR3 comprises 17 residues. The V gene end was trimmed by 3 bases and the J gene end by 7 bases; junction bases not matched to a gene: 12. In nucleotides, the CDR3 is TGCGCCAGCAGCCAGAATTCGGGACTAGCGGTCTCCCATACGCAGTATTTT. It codes for CASSQNSGLAVSHTQYF.

This clone was picked up one time. This chain uses TRBV6-6 with TRBJ1-2; 9 bases align to TRBD1. CDR1 MNHNY and CDR2 SVGAGI come from the germline V gene (reference sequence). Trimming cost V 2 bases and J 8 bases; bases outside gene matches: 12. The CDR3 has 16 residues. CDR3 nucleotides: TGTGCCAGCAGTTACAACCAGGCCGGGACAGGGATAGGCTACACCTTC. Its protein is CASSYNQAGTGIGYTF.

The V call is TRBV4-2, the J call TRBJ1-2, with D tentatively TRBD1 (5 bases). Germline assignment: CDR1 LGHNA and CDR2 YNFKEQ. V gave up 4 bases and J gave up 7 bases, with 13 bases separating them. The CDR3 extends over 13 amino acids. CDR3: CASSLRRGVGYTF. As DNA, the CDR3 is TGTGCCAGCAGCCTCAGACGGGGGGTTGGCTACACCTTC.

This clone was recorded once. V usage is TRBV7-9 and J usage is TRBJ2-7; possible D gene TRBD1, 6 bases. V lost 3 bases and J lost 0, with 9 bases in between. Germline assignment: CDR1 SEHNR and CDR2 FQNEAQ (reference sequence). The length of the CDR3 is 14 residues. The CDR3 DNA sequence: TGTGCCAGCAGCTTTTCAGGGGACTCCTACGAGCAGTACTTC. Its protein product is CASSFSGDSYEQYF.